This TCR beta chain derives from a study of blood T cells in healthy people across ages. Study information: Researchers report that template switching captured about one barcoded beta molecule per two T cells. Points from the study as a whole: Not knowing donor CMV status may have confounded expanded clonotype changes. Estimates based on one million T cells were treated as lower bounds.

Primed by a sample-barcoded 5' primer and a J-beta primer mix, a second PCR proceeded for about 6 to 12 cycles. Every individual sample yielded 2.5 million or more paired-end reads (each containing CDR3). TCRdb itself ran the 5' RACE reads through MiXCR, one entry per CDR3 protein. The sample has hundreds of thousands of distinct CDR3 sequences, about 44% seen once; the top ten hold 10% to 15%. A note on this clonotype: Its antigen remains unknown.

The sequencing input was blood. The source is a man aged 25-40 years in good health.

The CDR3 here is CASSAGTGTDTQYF. As DNA, the CDR3 is TGTGCCAGCAGCGCCGGGACTGGCACAGATACGCAGTATTTT. The genes are TRBV7-2 and TRBJ2-3, with D possibly being TRBD2 (6 bases). Germline-derived CDR1 and CDR2 are SGHTA and FQGNSA. Trimming removed 5 bases at V and 1 base at J, with 10 bases between. This CDR3 has 14 residues.